A selection of T cell receptor beta chains follows, all from one sample in a study of blood T cell repertoires in COVID-19. The table came from immunoSEQ multiplex PCR; TCRdb's copy has only in-frame clones and leaves some out. Seen here are about 410,000 clones, around nine tenths observed once, and the top ten hold 1.5% to 1.7%. The sample consisted of peripheral blood. Source of these receptors: a woman aged 40-49 years with COVID-19, enrolled during active disease. The CDR3 runs from the conserved cysteine through the conserved F or W.

j_call,v_call,cdr3_aa
TRBJ1-3,TRBV12-5,CASGFSSLRNTIYF
TRBJ2-1,TRBV18,CASSLTTNNNEQFF
TRBJ1-1,TRBV6-5,CASRQGFQGEAFF
TRBJ2-7,TRBV27,CASSPSGQASYEQYF
TRBJ2-7,TRBV27,CASKNIFGADSYEQYF
TRBJ2-3,TRBV24-1,CATSPRLASFTDTQYF
TRBJ1-1,TRBV10-3,CAISESPGDGTEAFF
TRBJ2-1,TRBV27,CASSWTSGTYNEQFF
TRBJ2-7,TRBV27,CASSSQAQGYEQYF
TRBJ1-2,TRBV5-6,CASSFGGREGYTF
TRBJ2-2,TRBV4-1,CASSLARRQGALDGELFF
TRBJ2-7,TRBV24-1,CATRDTGSYEQYF
TRBJ1-5,TRBV28,CASRGQFNQPQHF
TRBJ2-1,TRBV28,CASSLPGEYNEQFF
TRBJ1-5,TRBV18,CASSPGDRSFQPQHF
TRBJ1-4,TRBV19,CASSRDRGQIVEKLFF
TRBJ2-2,TRBV5-4,CASTVAGVNTGELFF
TRBJ1-2,TRBV6-5,CASSPGTGINYGYTF
TRBJ2-5,TRBV18,CASSPSLYQETQYF
TRBJ2-2,TRBV19,CASTSGTSYTGELFF
TRBJ2-7,TRBV30,CAWSTGPATSYEQYF
TRBJ2-1,TRBV5-5,CASSLVGNNEQFF
TRBJ1-6,TRBV6-5,CASRHTERDSPLHF
TRBJ1-1,TRBV7-3,CASSGQAISNTEAFF
TRBJ1-1,TRBV9,CASSDSSDSLNTEAFF
TRBJ1-5,TRBV28,CASNRGPQPQHF
TRBJ2-7,TRBV5-1,CASSLAGRYEQYF
TRBJ2-1,TRBV28,CASSLLFGQGGGQFF
TRBJ1-4,TRBV27,CATLGEKLFF
TRBJ1-2,TRBV27,CASNSPGVGIYGYTF
TRBJ1-5,TRBV7-2,CASSSGIGQPQHF
TRBJ2-5,TRBV13,CASSLRGRGWTSLEETQYF